Below are 25 T cell receptor beta chains sequenced from a single sample in a study of cytomegalovirus exposure and HLA in healthy donors. Primers: 60 Vbeta forward and 13 Jbeta reverse. Sequencing was performed with immunoSEQ multiplex PCR; in TCRdb, only in-frame clones are kept and a portion is missing. Of some 140,000 clones listed, 73% are singletons. What was sequenced was PBMCs. These receptors came from a middle-aged woman in good health and CMV-seronegative.

J is TRBJ1-5 and V is TRBV21-1; the tabulated D call, TRBD1, remains unverified against the DNA. TRBV21-1 is shown as a pseudogene. This CDR3 has 20 residues. The CDR3 here is CASSKAETTGTEYSNQPQHF. As DNA, the CDR3 is TGTGCCAGCAGCAAAGCCGAAACTACCGGGACAGAGTATAGCAATCAGCCCCAGCATTTT.

This clone was seen just once. An end of the junction does not agree with germline; a read error may underlie this. This sequence joins TRBV7-9 and TRBJ1-1, with D hard to call. The CDR3 length is 12 residues. Germline V gene lookup returns CDR1 SEHNR and CDR2 FQNEAQ (reference sequence). CDR3 region: CSSSPGNTEAFF. The CDR3 nucleotides are TGTTCCAGCAGCCCAGGGAACACTGAAGCTTTCTTT.

The chain uses TRBV7-8 and TRBJ2-3; D may be TRBD1 (5 bases). The CDR3 is made up of 14 amino acids. The germline gives CDR1 SGHVS, CDR2 FQNEAQ. V lost 1 base to trimming and J lost 3 bases, with 8 bases between them. The CDR3 sequence is CASSLVPGTDTQYF. CDR3 nucleotides: TGTGCCAGCAGCTTAGTGCCAGGGACAGATACGCAGTATTTT.

Only a few counts were recorded for this clone. The chain links TRBV29-1 to TRBJ2-5; 8 nucleotides match TRBD2. The CDR3 sequence is 18 residues long. Germline trimming cut 2 bases from V and 3 bases from J; bases unmatched to any gene: 17. Germline values: CDR1 SQVTM, CDR2 ANQGSEA. CDR3 residues: CSVEIYMRSGGDKETQYF. For the CDR3, the DNA is TGCAGCGTTGAAATTTATATGCGGAGCGGGGGAGACAAAGAGACCCAGTACTTC.

This chain uses TRBV19 with TRBJ1-1; D is unresolved. CDR3 length: 13 residues. The V end was cut by 7 bases, the J end by 1 base, with 10 bases between. The germline V gene encodes CDR1 LNHDA and CDR2 SQIVND (reference sequence). The CDR3 protein is CASTWRQNTEAFF. For the CDR3, the DNA is TGTGCCAGTACCTGGCGACAGAACACTGAAGCTTTCTTT.

The chain joins TRBV5-1 to TRBJ2-3, with no clear D. Trimming removed 0 bases at V and 1 base at J, with 6 bases between. In germline, CDR1 is SGHRS, CDR2 YFSETQ. CDR3 length: 14 residues. This CDR3 is CASSLAQGTDTQYF. The CDR3 DNA follows: TGCGCCAGCAGCTTGGCGCAGGGCACAGATACGCAGTATTTT.

The table lists this clone with a few counts. Other DNA sequences in the sample encode the same CDR3. This rearrangement joins TRBV5-1 to TRBJ1-3; no clear D. CDR3 length: 13 amino acids. The V end lost 3 bases, the J end lost 2 bases, and 6 bases lay between the germline ends. Germline CDR1 SGHRS, CDR2 YFSETQ. DNA of the CDR3: TGCGCCAGCAGCTCAACAACTGGAAACACCATATATTTT. It translates to CASSSTTGNTIYF.

The table lists this clone with a few counts. The chain recombines TRBV2 with TRBJ2-7; the D gene is possibly TRBD1 (5 bases). V was shortened by 6 bases and J by 2 bases, with 17 bases between the two germline ends. From germline, CDR1 is SNHLY and CDR2 FYNNEI. The CDR3 runs to 15 residues. The CDR3 here is CASRQGQLETYEQYF. The CDR3 bases are TGTGCCAGCAGGCAGGGTCAATTGGAAACCTACGAGCAGTACTTC. Complete variable domain (other parts from reference TRBV2 and TRBJ2-7): EPEVTQTPSHQVTQMGQEVILRCVPISNHLYFYWYRQILGQKVEFLVSFYNNEISEKSEIFDDQFSVERPDGSNFTLKIRSTKLEDSAMYFCASRQGQLETYEQYFGPGTRLTVT.

The table lists this clone with a few counts. This chain links TRBV2 with TRBJ1-1, with D perhaps matching TRBD1 (5 bases). This CDR3 comprises 13 residues. The V and J ends lost 4 bases and 5 bases respectively, with 11 bases between them. The V gene's germline CDR1 is SNHLY and CDR2 FYNNEI. The CDR3 nucleotides read TGTGCCAGCAGTGCACCAGGGTTTACTGAAGCTTTCTTT. Its protein is CASSAPGFTEAFF.

The table lists this clone with a count of one. The chain couples TRBV5-5 to TRBJ2-1; D is uncertain. V was clipped by 2 bases and J by 6 bases, with 6 bases between them. Per the germline V gene, CDR1 is SGHKS and CDR2 is YYEKEE (reference sequence). The CDR3 covers 12 residues. The CDR3 coding sequence is TGTGCCAGCAGCTTCGTTAGCAATGAGCAGTTCTTC. This sequence encodes CASSFVSNEQFF.

This chain connects TRBV27 to TRBJ1-5, with D unclear. V gave up 3 bases and J gave up 7 bases, with 28 bases separating them. The CDR3 is 19 amino acids. Germline loops: CDR1 MNHEY, CDR2 SMNVEV (reference sequence). CDR3 sequence reads: CASSFRAPTVELGGQPQHF. CDR3 coding DNA: TGTGCCAGCAGTTTTCGGGCACCAACAGTCGAATTGGGCGGGCAGCCCCAGCATTTT.

This clone came up many times. The rearrangement joins TRBV13 to TRBJ1-1, with TRBD1 identical over 7 bases. Unmatched junction bases numbered 5, after V lost 3 bases and J lost 4 bases. From germline, CDR1 is PRHDT and CDR2 FYEKMQ (reference sequence). CDR3 size: 14 residues. CDR3 region: CASSFYRGGTEAFF. DNA for the CDR3: TGTGCCAGCAGCTTCTACAGGGGCGGCACTGAAGCTTTCTTT.

This chain connects TRBV28 to TRBJ2-7, with TRBD1 matching 8 bases. CDR1 and CDR2 from the germline V gene are MDHEN and SYDVKM. The CDR3 loop spans 15 amino acids. V shed 6 bases and J 5 bases; nucleotides not matched to a gene: 12. Here the CDR3 DNA reads TGTGCCAGCAGGACGATAGGACAGGGTAAAGACGAGCAGTACGTC. Protein product: CASRTIGQGKDEQYV.

The genes are TRBV4-1 and TRBJ2-5; 11 positions agree with TRBD2. The CDR3 runs 15 residues. The V segment lost 3 bases and the J segment 1 base; nucleotides outside the gene matches: 1. The germline V gene encodes CDR1 MGHRA and CDR2 YSYEKL. CDR3 nucleotides: TGCGCCAGCAGCCATGGGACTAGCGGCCAAGAGACCCAGTACTTC. It yields the protein CASSHGTSGQETQYF.

This chain joins TRBV19 and TRBJ1-2; TRBD1 matches at 10 bases. Looked up from germline, CDR1 is LNHDA and CDR2 is SQIVND (reference sequence). J gave up 8 bases and V 4 bases, and 4 bases lay outside the gene matches. The length of the CDR3 is 13 residues. CDR3 region: CASSNRDRGGYTF. DNA of the CDR3: TGTGCCAGTAGTAACCGGGACAGGGGAGGCTACACCTTC.

V gene TRBV6-1 combines with J gene TRBJ1-4, with 8 bases identical to TRBD1. Germline loops: CDR1 MNHNS, CDR2 SASEGT. V lost 10 bases, J lost 5 bases, and 6 bases stayed unmatched. This CDR3 spans 13 amino acids. The CDR3 DNA reads TGTGCCACCTCAGGACAGGGCAATGAAAAACTGTTTTTT. Translated: CATSGQGNEKLFF.

The chain uses TRBV4-3 and TRBJ1-2; 11 positions match TRBD1. Germline CDR1 reads LGHNA; CDR2 reads YSLEER. V gave up 0 bases and J gave up 7 bases; unmatched junction bases: 4. This CDR3 comprises 15 residues. This CDR3 is CASSQDGTGGSGYTF. As DNA, the CDR3 is TGCGCCAGCAGCCAAGATGGGACAGGGGGTAGTGGCTACACCTTC.

This chain joins TRBV10-2 and TRBJ2-1, with 7 bases identical to TRBD1. Trimming at V came to 4 bases and at J to 8 bases, leaving 8 bases not matched to a gene. The CDR3 runs 14 residues. CDR1 is WSHSY and CDR2 is SAAADI in the germline V gene. CDR3 sequence: CASSGPYQGDEQFF. For the CDR3, the DNA is TGCGCCAGCAGTGGCCCTTATCAGGGGGATGAGCAGTTCTTC.

The rearrangement uses TRBV4-1 and TRBJ1-4, with 7 bases lining up with TRBD1. V shed 7 bases, J shed 4 bases, and the junction held 3 bases outside the gene matches. CDR1 and CDR2 (germline): MGHRA, YSYEKL. This CDR3 region has 13 residues. The CDR3 sequence is CASTGTVNEKLFF. Written as DNA, the CDR3 is TGCGCCAGCACCGGGACAGTTAATGAAAAACTGTTTTTT.

This chain links TRBV11-2 with TRBJ2-3; TRBD2 aligns across 13 bases. The V and J ends lost 4 bases and 3 bases, in that order; junction bases with no gene match: 1. Germline V gene data show CDR1 as SGHAT and CDR2 as FQNNGV. CDR3 length equals 15 residues. CDR3 in DNA: TGTGCCAGCAGCTCGACTAGCGGGGGGACAGATACGCAGTATTTT. This sequence encodes CASSSTSGGTDTQYF.

The V call is TRBV6-5, the J call TRBJ1-3; the D is unclear. Germline-derived CDR1 and CDR2 are MNHEY and SVGAGI. The CDR3 runs 14 residues. V was cut by 4 bases and J by 0 bases, with 7 bases left in between. CDR3 in DNA: TGTGCCAGCAGTTCTACTAGCTCTGGAAACACCATATATTTT. It encodes CASSSTSSGNTIYF.

The genes are TRBV6-1 and TRBJ1-1; D is unclear. Germline-derived CDR1 and CDR2 are MNHNS and SASEGT. Deletions cut 5 bases from V and 6 bases from J, with 10 bases between. The length of the CDR3 is 12 residues. The CDR3 DNA reads as TGTGCCAGCAGTCCCCTCGGAGCTGAAGCTTTCTTT. Its translation: CASSPLGAEAFF.

V usage is TRBV7-2 and J usage is TRBJ1-5, with no clear D. The germline V gene encodes CDR1 SGHTA and CDR2 FQGNSA. The CDR3 totals 16 residues. V was pared by 3 bases and J by 2 bases, with 14 bases between. CDR3 region: CASSLSGSLGNQPQHF. The CDR3 coding sequence is TGTGCCAGCAGCTTGTCCGGGAGCTTGGGCAATCAGCCCCAGCATTTT.

The chain uses TRBV4-3 and TRBJ1-1; 11 bases match TRBD1. CDR3 length: 16 residues. Germline V gene sequence: CDR1 LGHNA, CDR2 YSLEER. The junction had 11 bases not matched to a gene; V was cut back by 0 bases and J by 11 bases. The CDR3, as DNA: TGCGCCAGCAGCCAAGAAACCCGGGTCGGGACAGGGGGGGCTTTCTTT. It encodes CASSQETRVGTGGAFF.

The chain employs TRBV4-1 and TRBJ2-7; 11 bases agree with TRBD2. J lost 1 base, V lost 3 bases, and 5 bases had no gene match. The CDR3 loop spans 16 amino acids. From germline, CDR1 is MGHRA and CDR2 YSYEKL. For the CDR3, the DNA is TGCGCCAGCAGCCACCCCCTAGCGGGAGGTTCCTACGAGCAGTACTTC. Translation: CASSHPLAGGSYEQYF.